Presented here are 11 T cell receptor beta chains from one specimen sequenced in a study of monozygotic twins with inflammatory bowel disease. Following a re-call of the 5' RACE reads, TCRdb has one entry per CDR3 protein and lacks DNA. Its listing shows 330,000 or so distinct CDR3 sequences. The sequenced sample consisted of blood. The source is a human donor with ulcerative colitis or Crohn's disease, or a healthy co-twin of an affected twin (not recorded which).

CDR3 protein: CASRRGRGRELNTDTQYF. V is TRBV5-1 and J is TRBJ2-3; TCRdb's assignment of TRBD1 cannot be checked, as there is no DNA. The V gene's germline CDR1 is SGHRS and CDR2 YFSETQ. The CDR3 consists of 18 residues.

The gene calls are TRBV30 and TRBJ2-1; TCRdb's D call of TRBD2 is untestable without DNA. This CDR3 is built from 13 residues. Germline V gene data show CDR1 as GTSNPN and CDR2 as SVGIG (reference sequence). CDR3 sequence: CAWGDGTYNEQFF.

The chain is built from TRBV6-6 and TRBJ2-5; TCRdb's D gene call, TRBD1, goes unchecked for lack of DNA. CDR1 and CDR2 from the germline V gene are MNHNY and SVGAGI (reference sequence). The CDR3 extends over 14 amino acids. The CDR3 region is CASSYPQGQETQYF.

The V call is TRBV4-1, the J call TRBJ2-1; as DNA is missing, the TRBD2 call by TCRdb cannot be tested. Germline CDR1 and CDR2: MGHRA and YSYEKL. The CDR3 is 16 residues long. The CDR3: CASSQARDVAGNEQFF.

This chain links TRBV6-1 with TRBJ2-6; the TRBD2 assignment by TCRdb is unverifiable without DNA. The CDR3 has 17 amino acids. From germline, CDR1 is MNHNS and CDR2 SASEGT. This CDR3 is CASNPLAGSSGANVLTF.

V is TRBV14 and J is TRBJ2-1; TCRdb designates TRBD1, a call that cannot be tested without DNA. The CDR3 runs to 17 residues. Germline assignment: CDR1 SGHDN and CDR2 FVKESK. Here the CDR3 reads CASSQDGWDRDGNEQFF.

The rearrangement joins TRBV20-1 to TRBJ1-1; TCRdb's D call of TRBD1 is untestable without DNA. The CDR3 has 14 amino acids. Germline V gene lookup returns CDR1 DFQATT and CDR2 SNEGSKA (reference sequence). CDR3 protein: CSAKRGGMNTEAFF.

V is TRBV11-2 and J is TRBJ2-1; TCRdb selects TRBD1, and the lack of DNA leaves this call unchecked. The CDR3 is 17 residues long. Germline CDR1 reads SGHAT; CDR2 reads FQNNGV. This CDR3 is CASSLTPRPPWGNEQFF.

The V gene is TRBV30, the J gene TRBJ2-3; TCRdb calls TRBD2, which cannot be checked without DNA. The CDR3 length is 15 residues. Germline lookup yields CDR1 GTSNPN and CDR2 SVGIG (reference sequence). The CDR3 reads CAWSVGGGVTDTQYF.

CDR3 sequence: CASSQERLGELFF. The J gene is TRBJ2-2, the V gene TRBV3-1. CDR1 LGHDT and CDR2 YNNKEL come from the germline V gene (reference sequence). The CDR3 has 13 residues.

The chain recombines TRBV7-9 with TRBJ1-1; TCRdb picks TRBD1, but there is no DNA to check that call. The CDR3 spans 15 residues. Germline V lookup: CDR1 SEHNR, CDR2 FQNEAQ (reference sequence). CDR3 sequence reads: CASSLGTGENTEAFF.